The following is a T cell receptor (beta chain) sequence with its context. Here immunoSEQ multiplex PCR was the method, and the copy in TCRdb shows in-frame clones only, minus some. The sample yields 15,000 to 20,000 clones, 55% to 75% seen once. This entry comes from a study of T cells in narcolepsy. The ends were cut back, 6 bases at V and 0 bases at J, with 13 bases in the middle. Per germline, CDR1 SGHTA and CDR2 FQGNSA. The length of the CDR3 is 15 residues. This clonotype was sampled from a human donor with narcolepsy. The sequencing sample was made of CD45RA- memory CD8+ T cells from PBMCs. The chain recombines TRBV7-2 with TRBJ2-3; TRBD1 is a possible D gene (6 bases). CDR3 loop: CASSRGTASTDTQYF. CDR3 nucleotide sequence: TGTGCCAGCAGTAGGGGGACCGCTAGCACAGATACGCAGTATTTT.